Shown below are 18 T cell receptor beta chains from a single sample sequenced in a study of blood T cell repertoires in COVID-19. This table comes from immunoSEQ multiplex PCR, and its TCRdb copy is limited to in-frame clones, with some not included. This sample has about 160,000 clones, with over 80% found just once. Input material: peripheral blood. These receptors were taken from a man aged 25-45 years with COVID-19, enrolled during active disease.

The rearrangement uses TRBV6-2 or TRBV6-3 and TRBJ2-3; the match to TRBD1 covers 10 bases. J gave up 0 bases and V 7 bases, and 4 bases lay outside the gene matches. Per the germline V gene, CDR1 is MNHEY and CDR2 is SVGEGT. This CDR3 region has 15 residues. CDR3 region: CASNPGQGSTDTQYF. The CDR3 DNA reads TGTGCCAGCAACCCGGGACAGGGGAGCACAGATACGCAGTATTTT.

V gene TRBV30 combines with J gene TRBJ2-1; 8 nucleotides match TRBD1. Germline-derived CDR1 and CDR2 are GTSNPN and SVGIG (reference sequence). The junction had 6 bases not matched to a gene; V was cut back by 1 base and J by 10 bases. There are 13 residues in the CDR3. The chain's CDR3 is CAWSADRVWEQFF. CDR3 coding DNA: TGTGCCTGGAGTGCGGACAGGGTATGGGAGCAGTTCTTC.

The chain has TRBV3-1 (or the pseudogene TRBV3-2) and TRBJ2-2; TRBD2 might be the D (7 bases). Germline lookup yields CDR1 LGHDT and CDR2 YNNKEL (reference sequence). V lost 0 bases, J lost 5 bases, and 16 bases lay in between. CDR3 length: 17 amino acids. CDR3 nucleotide sequence: TGTGCCAGCAGCCAAGATGTCGGGGGGCGTAGGACCGGGGAGCTGTTTTTT. Translation: CASSQDVGGRRTGELFF.

This clone appeared once. The gene calls are TRBV5-1 and TRBJ1-2; 8 nucleotides line up with TRBD1. Germline loops: CDR1 SGHRS, CDR2 YFSETQ. The CDR3 is 15 amino acids. With 0 bases clipped from V and 7 bases from J, the junction kept 8 bases outside the gene matches. For the CDR3, the DNA is TGCGCCAGCAGCTTGGAGGCCCACGGACAGGGTGGCTACACCTTC. Translated, it gives CASSLEAHGQGGYTF.

This clone was detected many times. The chain couples TRBV6-5 to TRBJ2-7; D perhaps matches TRBD1 (6 bases). The V gene lost 0 bases and the J gene lost 6 bases, with 15 bases spanning the gap. Germline V lookup: CDR1 MNHEY, CDR2 SVGAGI. This CDR3 comprises 15 residues. The CDR3 nucleotides read TGTGCCAGCAGTTACTCGAACCAGGGGACGGGCGAGCAGTACTTC. Amino acids: CASSYSNQGTGEQYF.

The chain recombines TRBV9 with TRBJ1-4; D is unresolved. CDR1 SGDLS and CDR2 YYNGEE come from the germline V gene. The length of the CDR3 is 14 residues. V was clipped by 2 bases and J by 5 bases, with 10 bases between them. This CDR3 is CASSVPGSNEKLFF. In DNA form, the CDR3 reads TGTGCCAGCAGCGTCCCAGGAAGCAATGAAAAACTGTTTTTT.

The genes are TRBV5-1 and TRBJ1-1, with TRBD1 matching over 7 bases. The germline gives CDR1 SGHRS, CDR2 YFSETQ. This CDR3 is 18 amino acids long. Trimming removed 9 bases from V and 0 bases from J; junction bases left unmatched: 20. CDR3 sequence: CATKSNSGTDKMNTEAFF. The CDR3 DNA reads as TGCGCCACCAAGTCAAATTCCGGGACAGACAAGATGAACACTGAAGCTTTCTTT.

This clone was detected once. The chain couples TRBV3-1 (or the pseudogene TRBV3-2) to TRBJ2-1, with a weak D call TRBD1 (5 bases). Trimming pared 4 bases from V and 8 bases from J, leaving 24 bases between. Per the germline V gene, CDR1 is LGHDT and CDR2 is YNNKEL (reference sequence). The CDR3 runs to 17 residues. The CDR3 nucleotides are TGTGCCAGCAGCCGGCCCCCGAGTCTCCCCCTAGGGGATGAGCAGTTCTTC. Translating gives CASSRPPSLPLGDEQFF.

The gene calls are TRBV7-6 and TRBJ2-3, with 7 bases that match TRBD2. The V gene's germline CDR1 is SGHVS and CDR2 FNYEAQ. The V segment lost 5 bases and the J segment 1 base; nucleotides outside the gene matches: 9. This CDR3 is 16 amino acids long. The CDR3 DNA sequence: TGTGCCAGCAGCCCTGGGACGGGGGGTGGCACAGATACGCAGTATTTT. It translates to CASSPGTGGGTDTQYF.

This sequence joins TRBV19 and TRBJ1-5, with D maybe TRBD1 (5 bases). Germline CDR1 and CDR2: LNHDA and SQIVND (reference sequence). This CDR3 region has 14 residues. With 5 bases removed from V and 7 bases from J, the gap between germline ends came to 15 bases. The CDR3: CASSPPQERQPQHF. The DNA of the CDR3 is TGTGCCAGTAGTCCCCCACAGGAGAGGCAGCCCCAGCATTTT.

This chain connects TRBV28 to TRBJ2-3; 8 bases fit TRBD1. From germline, CDR1 is MDHEN and CDR2 SYDVKM. The length of the CDR3 is 15 residues. V was clipped by 6 bases and J by 4 bases; unmatched bases: 9. CDR3 coding DNA: TGTGCCAGCAGCCTGGGGACAGGAGTTCCAGATACGCAGTATTTT. It encodes CASSLGTGVPDTQYF.

The chain uses TRBV27 and TRBJ1-2; D unresolved. Between the trimmed V and J ends, which lost 8 bases and 4 bases, there was a span of 17 bases. The CDR3 extends over 14 amino acids. CDR1 and CDR2 from the germline V gene are MNHEY and SMNVEV (reference sequence). The CDR3 region is CASRKDWVTYGYTF. The CDR3 bases are TGTGCCAGCCGAAAAGACTGGGTAACCTATGGCTACACCTTC.

The rearrangement uses TRBV4-3 and TRBJ2-4, with D maybe TRBD1 (6 bases). Germline V gives CDR1 LGHNA, CDR2 YSLEER. This CDR3 is built from 15 residues. Trimming took off 4 bases at V and 2 bases at J, with 12 bases between the two ends. In DNA, the CDR3 is TGCGCCAGCAGCCTTATACAGGGTACCAAAAACATTCAGTACTTC. Translated: CASSLIQGTKNIQYF.

V usage is TRBV19 and J usage is TRBJ2-2; 12 bases are a match to TRBD2. The CDR3 contains 16 residues. V shed 10 bases and J 0 bases; nucleotides not matched to a gene: 6. Germline V CDR1 and CDR2: LNHDA, SQIVND (reference sequence). The CDR3 DNA follows: TGTGCCACCAGACTAGCGGGGGTCACGAACACCGGGGAGCTGTTTTTT. It specifies CATRLAGVTNTGELFF.

The genes are TRBV11-2 and TRBJ1-2, with TRBD1 matching 8 bases. J gave up 6 bases and V 2 bases, and 5 bases lay outside the gene matches. Germline V gene lookup returns CDR1 SGHAT and CDR2 FQNNGV. This CDR3 region has 14 residues. The CDR3 DNA is TGTGCCAGCAGCTTAACAGGGGGTTCGGATGGCTACACCTTC. Protein product: CASSLTGGSDGYTF.

This CDR3 is CSVEGHRETQYF. The CDR3 nucleotides read TGCAGCGTTGAGGGCCACCGAGAGACCCAGTACTTC. J is TRBJ2-5 and V is TRBV29-1; the D is unclear. V lost 3 bases and J 4 bases, leaving 9 bases between the germline ends. The CDR3 is made up of 12 amino acids. Germline V CDR1 and CDR2: SQVTM, ANQGSEA.

A few counts support this clone. The V call is TRBV21-1, the J call TRBJ1-6; TRBD1, the table's D call, lacks a check against the DNA. TRBV21-1 constitutes a pseudogene. This CDR3 contains 15 residues. DNA of the CDR3: TGTGCCAGCAGCAAAGACAGCTCCTATAATTCACCCCTCCACTTT. Translating it yields CASSKDSSYNSPLHF.

The chain couples TRBV5-1 to TRBJ2-2, with 7 bases lining up with TRBD1. The CDR3 loop spans 15 amino acids. The germline CDR1 and CDR2 sequences are SGHRS and YFSETQ. V gave up 3 bases and J gave up 4 bases; unmatched junction bases: 6. CDR3 in amino acids: CASSSPGGSTGELFF. The DNA for the CDR3 is TGCGCCAGCAGCTCACCAGGGGGAAGCACCGGGGAGCTGTTTTTT.